Listed below are T cell receptor beta chains from one sample, sequenced in a study of T cells in Graves' hyperthyroidism and ophthalmopathy. Each CDR3 protein gets one entry after TCRdb re-called the multiplex PCR reads with MiXCR. The sample holds 610,000 or so distinct CDR3 sequences, 46% seen once. Material: peripheral blood or thyroid tissue (not recorded which). Receptor source: a woman aged 18-29 years with Graves' hyperthyroidism. The CDR3 runs from the conserved cysteine through the conserved F or W. D genes are given only for firm matches. A row's size may be missing; if present it is once, few, many or a size class.

J gene,V gene,clone size,D gene,CDR3 protein,CDR3 DNA
TRBJ2-5,TRBV2,many,-,CASTSGETQYF,TGTGCCAGTACCTCTGGGGAGACCCAGTACTTC
TRBJ2-7,TRBV7-9,once,-,CASSFSGSGAHEQYF,TGTGCCAGCAGCTTTTCAGGGTCGGGAGCTCACGAGCAGTACTTC
TRBJ2-1,TRBV7-2,-,TRBD1,CASSLGVDRASYNEQFF,TGTGCCAGCAGCTTAGGAGTGGACAGGGCTTCCTACAATGAGCAGTTCTTC
TRBJ1-6,TRBV24-1,once,-,CATSDGRQSPLHF,TGTGCCACCAGTGATGGTCGCCAGTCACCCCTCCACTTT
TRBJ2-3,TRBV7-9,few,-,CASSGDRPAHTDTQYF,TGTGCCAGCAGCGGAGACAGGCCGGCCCACACAGATACGCAGTATTTT
TRBJ1-2,TRBV10-3,-,TRBD1,CAISEGWTGEDGYTF,TGTGCCATCAGTGAGGGGTGGACAGGGGAGGATGGCTACACCTTC
TRBJ1-4,TRBV6-1,-,-,CASSGRAGVNEKLFF,TGTGCCAGCAGTGGTCGAGCGGGCGTCAATGAAAAACTGTTTTTT
TRBJ1-2,TRBV10-3,-,-,CATGLAGGDEQLENGYTF,TGTGCCACCGGACTAGCGGGAGGGGATGAGCAGTTAGAGAATGGCTACACCTTC
TRBJ2-7,TRBV7-9,many,-,CASSRGEKEQYF,TGTGCCAGCAGCCGCGGAGAGAAGGAGCAGTACTTC
TRBJ1-5,TRBV20-1,-,-,CSARDGGRPVSNQPQHF,TGCAGCGCTAGAGATGGGGGGCGACCGGTCAGCAATCAGCCCCAGCATTTT
TRBJ2-7,TRBV29-1,many,TRBD2,CSAAGTSGRSSYEQYF,TGCAGCGCTGCCGGGACTAGCGGGAGGTCCTCCTACGAGCAGTACTTC
TRBJ2-1,TRBV7-8,-,TRBD2,CASSSGLAVLSYNEQFF,TGTGCCAGCAGCTCCGGACTAGCGGTTCTCTCCTACAATGAGCAGTTCTTC
TRBJ2-7,TRBV7-9,-,-,CASSKTRDTASYEQYF,TGTGCCAGCAGCAAAACCCGGGACACCGCCTCCTACGAGCAGTACTTC
TRBJ1-2,TRBV6-5,-,-,CASSYGHARGNYGYTF,TGTGCCAGCAGTTACGGGCATGCCCGCGGCAACTATGGCTACACCTTC
TRBJ2-2,TRBV9,many,TRBD1,CASSMGSGQGISGELFF,TGTGCCAGCAGCATGGGGAGTGGACAGGGTATATCCGGGGAGCTGTTTTTT
TRBJ1-6,TRBV7-6,many,TRBD1,CASSSQGGYSPLHF,TGTGCCAGCAGCTCCCAGGGGGGTTATTCACCCCTCCACTTT
TRBJ1-2,TRBV15,-,TRBD1,CATSSLQGAEGGYTF,TGTGCCACCAGCAGCCTACAGGGGGCGGAGGGTGGCTACACCTTC
TRBJ2-3,TRBV24-1,-,-,CATSDFLVADTQYF,TGTGCCACCAGTGATTTTCTAGTGGCAGATACGCAGTATTTT
TRBJ1-4,TRBV18,few,-,CASSPQDATNEKLFF,TGTGCCAGCTCACCACAGGATGCAACTAATGAAAAACTGTTTTTT
TRBJ1-2,TRBV4-1,many,-,CASSQEATAPRDGYTF,TGCGCCAGCAGCCAAGAAGCAACCGCTCCGAGGGATGGCTACACCTTC
TRBJ1-1,TRBV5-4,many,-,CASSLDRAGAGKAFF,TGTGCCAGCAGCTTGGATCGGGCCGGAGCAGGAAAAGCTTTCTTT
TRBJ2-1,TRBV7-6,-,-,CASSRDPGDNEQFF,TGTGCCAGCAGCCGTGACCCGGGGGACAATGAGCAGTTCTTC
TRBJ2-2,TRBV5-5,many,-,CASSEQGAWSGELFF,TGTGCCAGCAGCGAACAGGGTGCTTGGTCCGGGGAGCTGTTTTTT
TRBJ2-2,TRBV7-6,-,-,CASSSPLELFF,TGTGCCAGCAGCTCCCCGTTGGAGCTGTTTTTT
TRBJ2-5,TRBV20-1,-,TRBD2,CSAARTSGRVKETQYF,TGCAGTGCCGCAAGGACTAGCGGGAGAGTTAAAGAGACCCAGTACTTC
TRBJ1-1,TRBV11-1,-,-,CASSLEGWLAEGNTEAFF,TGTGCCAGCAGCTTAGAAGGTTGGCTAGCGGAGGGGAACACTGAAGCTTTCTTT